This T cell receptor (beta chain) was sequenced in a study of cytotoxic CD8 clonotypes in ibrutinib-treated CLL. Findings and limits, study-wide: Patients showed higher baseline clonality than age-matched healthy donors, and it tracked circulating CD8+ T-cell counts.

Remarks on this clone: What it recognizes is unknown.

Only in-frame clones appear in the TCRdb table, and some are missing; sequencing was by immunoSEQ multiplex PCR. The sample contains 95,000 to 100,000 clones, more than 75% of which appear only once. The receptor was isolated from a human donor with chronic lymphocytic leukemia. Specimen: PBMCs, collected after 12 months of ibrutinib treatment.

CDR3 in amino acids: CASSQVSGGAGEQFF. The CDR3 DNA is TGTGCCAGCAGCCAAGTCAGCGGGGGGGCCGGTGAGCAGTTCTTC. V gene TRBV14 combines with J gene TRBJ2-1, with 10 bases that match TRBD2. CDR1 is SGHDN and CDR2 is FVKESK in the germline V gene. V was clipped by 1 base and J by 9 bases; unmatched bases: 6. CDR3 size: 15 residues.